This TCR beta chain was sequenced during a study (dated by TCRdb to 2016 to 2017). This clonotype was observed at least ten times. Its antigen remains unidentified. No much larger clone is present one base from it, and per-base qualities are unavailable. The germline V gene sets CDR1 to SGHTA and CDR2 to FQGNSA. The CDR3, from cysteine to phenylalanine, totals 15 residues. Kept here is only the CDR3 DNA, which spans 45 bases and is read in frame from base 1. Unmatched junction bases come to 7, with V trimmed by 1 base and J by 4 bases. Library method: RT-PCR. TCRdb names Illumina MiSeq as the instrument used. Using fastp trimming at Q25 and MiXCR clonotype assembly, TCRdb reanalyzed the public sequencing data and kept in-frame beta chains. Rows matching on CDR3 protein sequence are summarized as one entry with the most common DNA and genes. The sample data list hundreds of thousands of distinct CDR3 sequences, and 11% to 15% of these were observed just once. Together, the top ten hold around 3.3% of the sample.

Recombination connected TRBV7-2 to TRBJ2-7; 7 nucleotides in the junction match TRBD1. This receptor was obtained from a female donor in good health, serving as a healthy control. The sequenced material came from memory CD4+ T cells from blood. This receptor has the CDR3 CASSLDRDSSYEQYF. The DNA sequence is TGTGCCAGCAGCTTAGACCGGGACAGCTCGTACGAGCAGTACTTC.